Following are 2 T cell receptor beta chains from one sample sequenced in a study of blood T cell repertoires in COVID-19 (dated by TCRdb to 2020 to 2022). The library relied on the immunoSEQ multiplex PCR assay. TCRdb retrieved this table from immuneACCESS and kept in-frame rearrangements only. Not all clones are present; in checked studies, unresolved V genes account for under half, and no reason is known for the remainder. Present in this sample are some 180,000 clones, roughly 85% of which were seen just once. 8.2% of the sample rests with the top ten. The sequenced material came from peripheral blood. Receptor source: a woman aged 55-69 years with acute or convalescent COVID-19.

CDR3 in DNA: TGTGCCACCAGTGATTCGGGAGAGACCCAGTACTTC. Residues: CATSDSGETQYF. This chain connects TRBV24-1 to TRBJ2-5; D not resolved. The germline CDR1 and CDR2 sequences are KGHDR and SFDVKD. Trimming removed 2 bases from V and 4 bases from J, with 4 bases in between. CDR3 length: 12 amino acids.

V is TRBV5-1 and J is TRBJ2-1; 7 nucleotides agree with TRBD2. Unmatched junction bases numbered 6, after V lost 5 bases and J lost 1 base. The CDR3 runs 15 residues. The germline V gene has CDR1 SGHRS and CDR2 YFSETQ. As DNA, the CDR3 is TGCGCCAGCAGTACCCAGCGGGGTTCCTACAATGAGCAGTTCTTC. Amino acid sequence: CASSTQRGSYNEQFF.